This T cell receptor beta chain was observed in a study of OX40 agonist ivuxolimab in advanced cancers. Broader study findings: Doses of 0.1 to 3.0 mg/kg were accompanied by clonal expansion of CD4+ and CD8+ blood T cells by week 6.

The CDR3 length is 10 residues. Deletions cut 0 bases from V and 14 bases from J, with 7 bases between. Sequencing used immunoSEQ multiplex PCR; TCRdb keeps in-frame clones, though not all of them. The sample contains 65,000 to 75,000 clones, 85% of which appear only once. Worth noting for this clone: As yet, its antigen is unknown.

Patients with a history of autoimmune disease or on systemic immunosuppression were excluded. This receptor was obtained from an adult with an advanced solid tumor such as melanoma, head and neck, liver or kidney cancer. The specimen comprised CD4+ or CD8+ T cells sorted from blood, sampled in a trial of the OX40 agonist ivuxolimab. This rearrangement joins TRBV23-1 to TRBJ2-5; D perhaps matches TRBD2 (5 bases). TRBV23-1 is marked as an open reading frame, function uncertain. The CDR3 nucleotides are TGCGCCAGCAGTCAATCCGAGGGATACTTC. Protein: CASSQSEGYF.